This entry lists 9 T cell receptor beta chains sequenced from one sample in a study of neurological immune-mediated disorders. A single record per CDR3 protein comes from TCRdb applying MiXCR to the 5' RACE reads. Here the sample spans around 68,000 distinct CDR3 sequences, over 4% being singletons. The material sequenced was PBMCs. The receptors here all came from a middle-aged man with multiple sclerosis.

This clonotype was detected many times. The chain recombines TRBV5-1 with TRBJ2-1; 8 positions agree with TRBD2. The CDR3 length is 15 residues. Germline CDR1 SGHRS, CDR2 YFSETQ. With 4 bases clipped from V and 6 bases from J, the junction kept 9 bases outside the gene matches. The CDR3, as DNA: TGCGCCAGCAGCCCAGGGACTAGACCGTTCAATGAGCAGTTCTTC. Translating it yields CASSPGTRPFNEQFF.

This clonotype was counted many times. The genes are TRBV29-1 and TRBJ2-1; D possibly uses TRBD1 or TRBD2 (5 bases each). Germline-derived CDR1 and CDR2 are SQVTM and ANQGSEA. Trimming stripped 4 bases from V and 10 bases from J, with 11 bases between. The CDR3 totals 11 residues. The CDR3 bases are TGCAGCGTTGTCCGGGACCCCGAGCAGTTCTTC. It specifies CSVVRDPEQFF.

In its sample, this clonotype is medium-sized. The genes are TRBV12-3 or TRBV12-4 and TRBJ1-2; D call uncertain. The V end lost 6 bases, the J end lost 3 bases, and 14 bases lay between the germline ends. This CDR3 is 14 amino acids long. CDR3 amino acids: CASSHSSDYYGYTF. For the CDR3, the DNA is TGTGCCAGCAGCCATTCCTCGGATTACTATGGCTACACCTTC.

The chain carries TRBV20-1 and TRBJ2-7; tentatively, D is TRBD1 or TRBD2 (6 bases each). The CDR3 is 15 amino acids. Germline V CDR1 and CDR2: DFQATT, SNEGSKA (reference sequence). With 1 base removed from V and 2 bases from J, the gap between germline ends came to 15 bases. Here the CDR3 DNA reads TGCAGTGCTAGAGCGAGGGGGGAAGGACCCTACGAGCAGTACTTC. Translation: CSARARGEGPYEQYF.

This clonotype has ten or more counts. As DNA, the CDR3 is TGTGCCATCAGTGGGGCCGGATCGCAACTCGCGGGTGTC. Translated: CAISGAGSQLAGV. This rearrangement joins TRBV10-3 to TRBJ2-7, with D possibly TRBD2 on 5 matching bases. Germline V gene data show CDR1 as ENHRY and CDR2 as SYGVKD. The CDR3 has 13 amino acids.

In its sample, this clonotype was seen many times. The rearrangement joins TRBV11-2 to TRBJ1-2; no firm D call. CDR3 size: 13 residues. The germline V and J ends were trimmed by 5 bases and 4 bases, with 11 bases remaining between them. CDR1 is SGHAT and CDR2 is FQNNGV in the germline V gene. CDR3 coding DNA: TGTGCCAGCAGCGCGTTCGTGAGCTATGGCTACACCTTC. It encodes CASSAFVSYGYTF.

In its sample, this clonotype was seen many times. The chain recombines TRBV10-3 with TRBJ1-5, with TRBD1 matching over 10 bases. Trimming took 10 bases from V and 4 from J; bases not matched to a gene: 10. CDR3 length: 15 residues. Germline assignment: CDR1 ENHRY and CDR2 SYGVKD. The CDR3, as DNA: TGTGCCACGTCCCGGGACAGGGGACCAAATCAGCCCCAGCATTTT. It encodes CATSRDRGPNQPQHF.

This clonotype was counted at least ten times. The CDR3 protein is CASSLNPNSPEAFF. CDR3 bases: TGTGCCAGCAGCTTAAATCCAAACTCCCCTGAAGCTTTCTTT. The chain is built from TRBV7-2 and TRBJ1-1, with no clear D. Trimming shortened V by 2 bases and J by 6 bases, and 13 bases separated the two germline ends. Germline V gives CDR1 SGHTA, CDR2 FQGNSA. There are 14 residues in the CDR3.

CDR3: CSAFSRGQGDTQYF. In DNA form, the CDR3 reads TGCAGTGCCTTTAGCAGGGGGCAAGGAGATACGCAGTATTTT. The V call is TRBV20-1, the J call TRBJ2-3; 8 bases line up with TRBD1. This CDR3 spans 14 amino acids. In germline, CDR1 is DFQATT, CDR2 SNEGSKA (reference sequence). After removal of 6 bases from V and 5 bases from J, the junction contained 10 bases not matched to a gene.